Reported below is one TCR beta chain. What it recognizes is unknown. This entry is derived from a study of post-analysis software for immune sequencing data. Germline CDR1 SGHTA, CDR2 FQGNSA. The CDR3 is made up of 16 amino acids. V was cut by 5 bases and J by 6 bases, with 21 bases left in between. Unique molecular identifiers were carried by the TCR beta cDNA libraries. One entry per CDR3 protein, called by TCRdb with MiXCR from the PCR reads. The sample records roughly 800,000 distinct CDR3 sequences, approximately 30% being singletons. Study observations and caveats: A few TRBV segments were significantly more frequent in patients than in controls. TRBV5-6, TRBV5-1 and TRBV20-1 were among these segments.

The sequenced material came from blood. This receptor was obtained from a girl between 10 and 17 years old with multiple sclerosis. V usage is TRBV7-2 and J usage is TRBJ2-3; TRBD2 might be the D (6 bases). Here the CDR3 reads CASSPPGTPFSDTQYF. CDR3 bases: TGTGCCAGCAGCCCACCCGGGACTCCATTCAGCGATACGCAGTATTTT.